The clone carrying this T cell receptor (beta chain) was observed a handful of times. Antigen: not known. Unique molecular identifiers tagged individual cDNA molecules. TCRdb re-called the 5' RACE reads through MiXCR, storing one row per CDR3 protein. In the table there are about 94,000 distinct CDR3 sequences, about 13% of which are singletons. This record comes from a study of early T cells in non-severe SARS-CoV-2 infection. Study in general: Sequenced material consisted of bulk RNA (from unsorted whole blood), and chains were unpaired. General observations from the study: VDJdb-based annotation leaned toward anti-spike CD8 responses and missed private and CD4 specificities.

The CDR3 consists of 15 residues. Germline V lookup: CDR1 SGHNT, CDR2 YYREEE (reference sequence). The V segment lost 5 bases and the J segment 0 bases; nucleotides outside the gene matches: 8. The sequence was collected from an adult who was a healthcare worker with PCR-confirmed SARS-CoV-2 infection or an uninfected control (not recorded which). The J gene is TRBJ2-7, the V gene TRBV5-4; TRBD1 matches 7 bases. What was sequenced was whole blood. CDR3 sequence (DNA): TGTGCCAGCAGGCAAGACAGGGTAAGCTCCTACGAGCAGTACTTC. This gives the protein CASRQDRVSSYEQYF. The full variable domain, its missing parts supplied by reference TRBV5-4 and TRBJ2-7, is ETGVTQSPTHLIKTRGQQVTLRCSSQSGHNTVSWYQQALGQGPQFIFQYYREEENGRGNFPPRFSGLQFPNYSSELNVNALELDDSALYLCASRQDRVSSYEQYFGPGTRLTVT.